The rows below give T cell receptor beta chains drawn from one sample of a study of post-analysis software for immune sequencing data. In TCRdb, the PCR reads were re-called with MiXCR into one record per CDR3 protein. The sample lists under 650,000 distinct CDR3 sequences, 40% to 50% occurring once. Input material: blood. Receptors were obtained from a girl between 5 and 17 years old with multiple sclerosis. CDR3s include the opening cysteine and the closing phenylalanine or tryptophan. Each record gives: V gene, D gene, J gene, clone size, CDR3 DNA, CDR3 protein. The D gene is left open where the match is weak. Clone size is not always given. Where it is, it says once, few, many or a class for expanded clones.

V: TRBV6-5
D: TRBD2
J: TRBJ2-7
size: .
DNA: TGTGCCAGCACCGTGACTAGCGGGAGGTACGAGCAGTACTTC
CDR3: CASTVTSGRYEQYF

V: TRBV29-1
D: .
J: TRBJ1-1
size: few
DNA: TGCAGCTCTAGGGGAGTTGGCACTGAAGCTTTCTTT
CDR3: CSSRGVGTEAFF

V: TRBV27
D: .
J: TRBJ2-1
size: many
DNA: TGTGCCAGCAGCCCTGGCGATGAGCAGTTCTTC
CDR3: CASSPGDEQFF

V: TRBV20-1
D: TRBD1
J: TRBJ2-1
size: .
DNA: TGCAGTGCTAGAGACAGACGGACAGGCCGAAACTACAATGAGCAGTTCTTC
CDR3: CSARDRRTGRNYNEQFF

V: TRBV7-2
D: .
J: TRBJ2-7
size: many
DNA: TGTGCCAGCAGCGGACCGGGGGTACGGAAGCAGTACTTC
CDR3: CASSGPGVRKQYF

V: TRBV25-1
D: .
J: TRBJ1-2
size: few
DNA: TGTGCCAGCAGTGAATATGGCGTCTATGGCTACACCTTC
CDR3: CASSEYGVYGYTF

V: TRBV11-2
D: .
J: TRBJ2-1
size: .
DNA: TGTGCCAGCAGCTTAAATAGGGGCTGGAAGTTCTTC
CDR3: CASSLNRGWKFF

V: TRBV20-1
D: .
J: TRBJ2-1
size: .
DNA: TGCAGTACTCCAGCACGCCGGACCTACAATGAGCAGTTCTTC
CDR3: CSTPARRTYNEQFF

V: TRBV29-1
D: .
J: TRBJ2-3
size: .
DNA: TGCAGCGTTGAAGATCTTAACCCGGGGGCAGATACGCAGTATTTT
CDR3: CSVEDLNPGADTQYF

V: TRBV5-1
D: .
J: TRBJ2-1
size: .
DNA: TGCGCCAGCAGCTTGGGCGGGCCAGGAACGCCTACAGGTGAGCAGTTCTTC
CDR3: CASSLGGPGTPTGEQFF

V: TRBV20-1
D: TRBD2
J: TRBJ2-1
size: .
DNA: TGCAGTGCTTCCCCTAGCGGGAGGGTCAATGAGCAGTTCTTC
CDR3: CSASPSGRVNEQFF

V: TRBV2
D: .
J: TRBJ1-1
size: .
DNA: TGTGCCAGCAGTCGGTCTATTGAAGCTTTCTTT
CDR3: CASSRSIEAFF

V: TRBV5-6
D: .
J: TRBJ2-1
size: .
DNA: TGTGCCAGCAGCTTTTCCAGCGGGCCCCTTAGCTCCTACAATGAGCAGTTCTTC
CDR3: CASSFSSGPLSSYNEQFF

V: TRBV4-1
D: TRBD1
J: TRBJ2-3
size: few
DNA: TGCGCCAGCAGCCAAGTCACAGGGGCCAGCACAGATACGCAGTATTTT
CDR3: CASSQVTGASTDTQYF

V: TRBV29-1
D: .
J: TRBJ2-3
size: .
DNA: TGCAGCGTCTCATACAGGGTCCCAGATACGCAGTATTTT
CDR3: CSVSYRVPDTQYF

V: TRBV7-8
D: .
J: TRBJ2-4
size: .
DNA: TGTGCCAGCAGCTTAGAAGGACACTCGATAGCCAAAAACATTCAGTACTTC
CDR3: CASSLEGHSIAKNIQYF

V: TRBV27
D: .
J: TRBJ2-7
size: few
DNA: TGTGCCAGCAGCCGTCACTATTCCTACGAGCAGTACTTC
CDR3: CASSRHYSYEQYF

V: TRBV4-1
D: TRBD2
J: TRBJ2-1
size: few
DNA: TGCGCCAGCAGGCCCGGGACTAGCGGGGGGGCGGACTACAATGAGCAGTTCTTC
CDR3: CASRPGTSGGADYNEQFF

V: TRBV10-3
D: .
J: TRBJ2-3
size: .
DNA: TGTGCCATCAGTGTCCTGAAAGATGGCACAGATACGCAGTATTTT
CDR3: CAISVLKDGTDTQYF

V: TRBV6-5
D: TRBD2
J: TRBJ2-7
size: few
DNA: TGTGCCAGCAGCCGACTAGCGGACCTCTCCTACGAGCAGTACTTC
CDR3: CASSRLADLSYEQYF

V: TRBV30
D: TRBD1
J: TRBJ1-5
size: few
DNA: TGTGCCTGGACAAAGGGGGCGGTAAATCAGCCCCAGCATTTT
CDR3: CAWTKGAVNQPQHF

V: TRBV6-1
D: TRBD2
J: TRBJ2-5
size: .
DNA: TGTGCCAGCAGTGGGCTAGCGGGGCCCCAAGAGACCCAGTACTTC
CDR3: CASSGLAGPQETQYF

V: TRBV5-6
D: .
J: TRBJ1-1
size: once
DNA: TGTGCCAGCAGCTCATTACAGGACATGAACACTGAAGCTTTCTTT
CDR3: CASSSLQDMNTEAFF

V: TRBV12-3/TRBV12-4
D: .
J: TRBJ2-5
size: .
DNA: TGTGCCAGCAGTTCGACACCTTACAATGAGCAGTACTTC
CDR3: CASSSTPYNEQYF

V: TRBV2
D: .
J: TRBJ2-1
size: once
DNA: TGTGCCACAGGTCCAAACAGGGAGCAGTTCTTC
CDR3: CATGPNREQFF

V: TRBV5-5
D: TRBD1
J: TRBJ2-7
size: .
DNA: TGTGCCAGCAGCTTAACGACAGGGGGGGACGAGCAGTACTTC
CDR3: CASSLTTGGDEQYF

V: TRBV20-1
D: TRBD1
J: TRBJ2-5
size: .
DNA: TGCAGTGCCCTGGGACAGCCTCAAGAGACCCAGTACTTC
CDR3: CSALGQPQETQYF

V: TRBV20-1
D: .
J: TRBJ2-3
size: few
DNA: TGCAGTGCTAGTATACGGTTAAAAGCTAGCACGGATACGCAGTATTTT
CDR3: CSASIRLKASTDTQYF

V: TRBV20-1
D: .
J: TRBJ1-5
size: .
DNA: TGCAGTGCTAGCCCCCTAGAATGGCGGGAGCGCGGCAATCAGCCCCAGCATTTT
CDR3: CSASPLEWRERGNQPQHF

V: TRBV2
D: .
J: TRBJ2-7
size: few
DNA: TGTGCCAGCAGAGCTCCCACGCCACGGGGCTCCGAGCAGTACTTC
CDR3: CASRAPTPRGSEQYF

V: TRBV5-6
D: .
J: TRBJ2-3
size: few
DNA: TGTGCCAGCAGCCCTTGGCTGAGACTGAACACAGATACGCAGTATTTT
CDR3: CASSPWLRLNTDTQYF

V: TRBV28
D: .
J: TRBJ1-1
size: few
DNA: TGTGCCAGTCGAACAGGGCCGAACACTGAAGCTTTCTTT
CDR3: CASRTGPNTEAFF

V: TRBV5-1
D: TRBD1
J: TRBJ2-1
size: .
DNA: TGCGCCAGCAGCTTGGGGGACAGGGTTAATTATGAGCAGTTCTTC
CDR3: CASSLGDRVNYEQFF

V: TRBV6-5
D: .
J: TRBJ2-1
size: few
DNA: TGTGCCAGCAGTTACCGGCTAGCCTCCTACAATGAGCAGTTCTTC
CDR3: CASSYRLASYNEQFF

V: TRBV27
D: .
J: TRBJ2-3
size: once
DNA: TGTGCCAGCAGTCTACGGGCCTTGGGAGCGATAGATACGCAGTATTTT
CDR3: CASSLRALGAIDTQYF

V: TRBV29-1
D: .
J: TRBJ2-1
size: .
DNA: TGCAGTGCTGACTCGGGAGCCAATGAGCAGTTCTTC
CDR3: CSADSGANEQFF

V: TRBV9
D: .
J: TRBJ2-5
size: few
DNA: TGTGCCAGCAGCGCAGAGAAACAGGGAGTTGAGCAGTACTTC
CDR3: CASSAEKQGVEQYF

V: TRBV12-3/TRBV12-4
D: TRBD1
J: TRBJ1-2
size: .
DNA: TGTGCCAGCAGTTTCTGGGACAGGGGGCCGGACTATGGCTACACCTTC
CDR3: CASSFWDRGPDYGYTF

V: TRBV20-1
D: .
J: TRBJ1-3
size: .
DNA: TGCAGTGCCAAAGAAGGGGTCGGTGGAAACACCATATATTTT
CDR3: CSAKEGVGGNTIYF

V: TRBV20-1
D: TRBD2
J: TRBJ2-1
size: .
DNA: TGCAGTGCCAACGATTTCACCGGACTAGCGAGATACAATGAGCAGTTCTTC
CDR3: CSANDFTGLARYNEQFF

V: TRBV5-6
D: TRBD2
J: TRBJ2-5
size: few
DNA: TGTGCCACAGGACGGGGGGGTCAAGAGACCCAGTACTTC
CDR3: CATGRGGQETQYF

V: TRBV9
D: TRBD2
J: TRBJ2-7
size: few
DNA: TGTGCCAGCGGGGTATTTACACGGCTCATGACTAGCGGATCCTCCTACGAGCAGTACTTC
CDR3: CASGVFTRLMTSGSSYEQYF

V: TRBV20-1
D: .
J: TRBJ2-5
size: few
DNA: TGCAGTGGTAGGGGGCAAGAGACCCAGTACTTC
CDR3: CSGRGQETQYF

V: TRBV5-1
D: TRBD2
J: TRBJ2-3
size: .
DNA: TGCGCCAGCAGCCCGGGACTAGCGGGGGGCCTCACAGATACGCAGTATTTT
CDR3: CASSPGLAGGLTDTQYF

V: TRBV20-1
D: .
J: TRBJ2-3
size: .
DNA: TGCAGTGCTAGAAACCCCACAGATACGCAGTATTTT
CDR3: CSARNPTDTQYF

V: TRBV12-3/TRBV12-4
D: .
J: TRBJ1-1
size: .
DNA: TGTGCCAGCAGACTGGAGGTGTCTGAAGCTTTCTTT
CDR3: CASRLEVSEAFF

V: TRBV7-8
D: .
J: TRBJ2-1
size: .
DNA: TGTGCCAGCAGCTTAGCGGCGGTTGGGGGCAATGAGCAGATCTTC
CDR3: CASSLAAVGGNEQIF

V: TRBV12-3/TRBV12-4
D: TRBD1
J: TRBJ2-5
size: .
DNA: TGTGCCAGCAGTTTTGACAGGGGGCGAGAGACCCAGTACTTC
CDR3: CASSFDRGRETQYF

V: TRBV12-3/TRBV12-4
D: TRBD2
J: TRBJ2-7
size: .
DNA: TGTGCCAGCAGCCGCCGGGACTATTCCTACGAGCAGTACTTC
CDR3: CASSRRDYSYEQYF

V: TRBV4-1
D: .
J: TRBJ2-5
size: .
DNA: TGCGCCAGCAGCCAAGGCTGGCGGGACCAAGAGACCCAGTACTTC
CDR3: CASSQGWRDQETQYF